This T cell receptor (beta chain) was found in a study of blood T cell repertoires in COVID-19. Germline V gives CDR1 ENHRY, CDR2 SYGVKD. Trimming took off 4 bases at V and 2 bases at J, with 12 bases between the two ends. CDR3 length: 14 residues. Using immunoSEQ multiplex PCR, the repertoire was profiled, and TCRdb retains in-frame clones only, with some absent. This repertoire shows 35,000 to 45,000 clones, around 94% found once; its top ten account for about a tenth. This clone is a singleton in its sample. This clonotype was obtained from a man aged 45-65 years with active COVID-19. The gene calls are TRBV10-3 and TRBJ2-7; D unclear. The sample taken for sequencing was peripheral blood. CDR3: CAISASVPPYEQYF. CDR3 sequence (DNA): TGTGCCATCAGTGCGAGTGTTCCCCCCTACGAGCAGTACTTC.